This entry is about one T cell receptor (beta chain). Here immunoSEQ multiplex PCR was the method, and the copy in TCRdb shows in-frame clones only, minus some. The sample has around 180,000 clones; around 72% are singletons. The sample belongs to a study of blood T cell repertoires in COVID-19. CDR1 and CDR2 (germline): MGHDK, SYGVNS. The CDR3 is 11 residues long. Trimming removed 7 bases from V and 0 bases from J, with 4 bases in between. The chain links TRBV25-1 to TRBJ2-7; D is uncertain. This sequence originates from a woman older than 75 with acute or convalescent COVID-19. Sequenced material: peripheral blood. The CDR3 sequence is CASIGSYEQYF. CDR3 in DNA: TGTGCCAGCATCGGCTCCTACGAGCAGTACTTC.